One sample yielded the 14 T cell receptor beta chains listed below, sequenced in a study of beta chain features in type 1 diabetes. What was sequenced were expressed TCRB transcripts, since all of the isolated RNA had been reverse transcribed. Method: immunoSEQ multiplex PCR; TCRdb's copy keeps in-frame clones and lacks some. This table holds 300,000 to 350,000 clones, 20% found once. Sequenced material: naive CD4+ T cells from blood. Every receptor here comes from a woman in her late teens or twenties in good health.

The chain uses TRBV5-1 and TRBJ2-1, with a tentative D call TRBD2 (6 bases). This CDR3 is built from 14 residues. Germline CDR1 SGHRS, CDR2 YFSETQ. V was cut by 2 bases and J by 9 bases, with 15 bases left in between. Here the CDR3 reads CASSFMLARGEQFF. CDR3 sequence (DNA): TGCGCCAGCAGCTTTATGCTAGCGCGGGGTGAGCAGTTCTTC.

This clone was observed a handful of times. V gene TRBV5-4 combines with J gene TRBJ2-2; 9 nucleotides match TRBD1. CDR3 size: 16 residues. CDR1 and CDR2 (germline): SGHNT, YYREEE (reference sequence). V lost 5 bases and J lost 8; bases outside the gene matches: 13. The CDR3 region has the DNA TGTGCCAGCAGTCCCGGGACAGGGCGGAGTATTGGGGAGCTGTTTTTT. Translation: CASSPGTGRSIGELFF.

This clone was counted only a few times. The rearrangement links TRBV4-1 to TRBJ2-7, with 10 bases lining up with TRBD1. Per the germline V gene, CDR1 is MGHRA and CDR2 is YSYEKL. The CDR3 totals 15 residues. Losses at the gene ends were 4 bases for V and 3 bases for J; bases not matched to a gene: 6. The CDR3 coding sequence is TGCGCCAGCAGCCGAGAGGGACAGGGGCTCTACGAGCAGTACTTC. Translated: CASSREGQGLYEQYF.

J is TRBJ2-3 and V is TRBV5-1; 12 bases are shared with TRBD2. V trimming: 4 bases; J trimming: 11 bases; junction bases outside the gene matches: 11. This CDR3 contains 15 residues. Germline loops: CDR1 SGHRS, CDR2 YFSETQ. CDR3 in amino acids: CASSLGLAGPGEQYF. The CDR3 DNA reads TGCGCCAGCAGCCTGGGACTAGCGGGCCCCGGGGAGCAGTATTTT.

The sample holds a few counts of this clone. V usage is TRBV13 and J usage is TRBJ2-2; possibly TRBD1 for D (6 bases). CDR1 PRHDT and CDR2 FYEKMQ come from the germline V gene (reference sequence). CDR3 length: 15 amino acids. The germline V and J ends were trimmed by 2 bases and 4 bases, with 11 bases remaining between them. CDR3 coding DNA: TGTGCCAGCAGCTTACGCCAGGGGAGCACCGGGGAGCTGTTTTTT. It translates to CASSLRQGSTGELFF.

This clone was seen only once. V usage is TRBV7-6 and J usage is TRBJ1-5; TRBD1 matches at 12 bases. Germline assignment: CDR1 SGHVS and CDR2 FNYEAQ. The V and J ends lost 1 base and 5 bases, in that order; junction bases with no gene match: 3. The CDR3 runs to 16 residues. In DNA form, the CDR3 reads TGTGCCAGCAGCTTAGGGGACAGGGGGCGCGATCAGCCCCAGCATTTT. Protein sequence: CASSLGDRGRDQPQHF.

The CDR3 is CSVRGQGTAGELFF. CDR3 in DNA: TGCAGCGTTCGGGGACAGGGGACCGCCGGGGAGCTGTTTTTT. The gene calls are TRBV29-1 and TRBJ2-2; 10 nucleotides align to TRBD1. The CDR3 extends over 14 amino acids. CDR1 is SQVTM, CDR2 ANQGSEA, per germline. The V segment lost 5 bases and the J segment 6 bases; nucleotides outside the gene matches: 6.

This chain links TRBV11-2 with TRBJ2-2, with TRBD1 as a possible D gene (5 bases). This CDR3 is 13 amino acids long. Germline V gene lookup returns CDR1 SGHAT and CDR2 FQNNGV. Trimming removed 3 bases at V and 5 bases at J, with 7 bases between. CDR3 nucleotide sequence: TGTGCCAGCAGCTTCCAGGGAACCGGGGAGCTGTTTTTT. It yields the protein CASSFQGTGELFF.

This clone was picked up a small number of times. Other DNA sequences in this sample translate to the same CDR3. The V and J genes are TRBV20-1 and TRBJ1-2; D not certain. Germline assignment: CDR1 DFQATT and CDR2 SNEGSKA (reference sequence). V gave up 6 bases and J gave up 0 bases, with 5 bases separating them. CDR3 size: 11 residues. CDR3 in amino acids: CSAGANYGYTF. CDR3 coding DNA: TGCAGTGCCGGGGCTAACTATGGCTACACCTTC.

This clone was observed a handful of times. The rearrangement links TRBV19 to TRBJ1-6; D is unresolved. CDR1 and CDR2 from the germline V gene are LNHDA and SQIVND (reference sequence). Trimming left V 5 bases short and J 6 bases short, with 5 bases between. There are 12 residues in the CDR3. In DNA form, the CDR3 reads TGTGCCAGTAGTCAGCGTAATTCACCCCTCCACTTT. Translation gives CASSQRNSPLHF.

The gene calls are TRBV23-1 and TRBJ2-7; TRBD1 aligns across 10 bases. TRBV23-1 is annotated as an ORF whose role is uncertain. CDR3 size: 16 residues. V lost 4 bases to trimming and J lost 2 bases; unmatched junction nucleotides: 8. DNA for the CDR3: TGCGCCAGCAGTCCCCGACCGACAGGGGGCGCCTACGAGCAGTACTTC. It is translated as CASSPRPTGGAYEQYF.

The V gene is TRBV19, the J gene TRBJ1-5, with D possibly TRBD1 on 5 matching bases. V shed 4 bases and J shed 2 bases, with 9 bases lying between them. The CDR3 contains 14 residues. Per the germline V gene, CDR1 is LNHDA and CDR2 is SQIVND (reference sequence). The CDR3 DNA reads as TGTGCCAGTAGTACGGGGACTCGCAATCAGCCCCAGCATTTT. Its translation is CASSTGTRNQPQHF.

This clone has more than one count but fewer than ten. The chain recombines TRBV9 with TRBJ2-1; possibly TRBD1 for D (6 bases). Trimming stripped 0 bases from V and 2 bases from J, with 12 bases between. The length of the CDR3 is 16 residues. The V gene's germline CDR1 is SGDLS and CDR2 YYNGEE. In DNA form, the CDR3 reads TGTGCCAGCAGCGTAGCTCCACAGGGCCCCTACAATGAGCAGTTCTTC. It translates to CASSVAPQGPYNEQFF.

The rearrangement joins TRBV5-1 to TRBJ2-1; D remains ambiguous. The CDR3 extends over 11 amino acids. CDR1 and CDR2 (germline): SGHRS, YFSETQ. V gave up 2 bases and J gave up 5 bases, with 2 bases separating them. As DNA, the CDR3 is TGCGCCAGCAGCTTCGACAATGAGCAGTTCTTC. As protein: CASSFDNEQFF.